This paragraph covers one T cell receptor beta chain sequence. The antigen remains unidentified. Each donor was nominally healthy when sampled (though unrecorded immune exposures were likely). 13 Jbeta primers and 60 Vbeta primers were used for the PCR. TCRdb's copy holds only in-frame clones and misses some; the assay was immunoSEQ multiplex PCR. The sample contains about 120,000 clones, around 77% of which appear only once. Trimming cost V 2 bases and J 2 bases, with 13 bases left between them. This CDR3 contains 15 residues. From germline, CDR1 is SGHRS and CDR2 YFSETQ. The sample belongs to a study of cytomegalovirus exposure and HLA in healthy donors. Findings and caveats of the study: Other equally common chains were less clonally expanded than HLA-associated TCR beta chains, a later analysis showed. An analysis done earlier found most TCR beta V segments productive about 87% or about 30% of the time. Available immune exposure information covered CMV serostatus only.

This clonotype was sampled from a man between 50 and 59 years old in good health and CMV-seropositive. The sequencing sample was made of PBMCs. The V and J genes are TRBV5-1 and TRBJ2-5; perhaps TRBD2 as D (6 bases). The CDR3 protein is CASSLAGILQETQYF. Written as DNA, the CDR3 is TGCGCCAGCAGCTTAGCGGGCATTTTACAAGAGACCCAGTACTTC.